The present T cell receptor (beta chain) was sequenced within a study of CD4 T cells in relation to SARS-CoV-2 and coronaviruses. Study information: After 10 days of antigen culture, PBMC TCR beta CDR3s were sequenced.

V was pared by 3 bases and J by 2 bases, with 4 bases of the junction left unmatched. Per the germline V gene, CDR1 is GTSNPN and CDR2 is SVGIG (reference sequence). The CDR3 totals 15 residues. Points on this clone: Its antigen is currently unknown.

Findings of the study overall: Culture-expanded clones reflect memory recall rather than primary priming during culture.

The protocol was immunoSEQ multiplex PCR, while the TCRdb copy is restricted to in-frame clones and leaves out a portion. The table has about 39,000 clones, approximately 80% seen once. This clonotype originated in an adult with COVID-19. The rearrangement joins TRBV30 to TRBJ2-3; 11 bases line up with TRBD2. Sequencing was carried out using naive CD4+ T cells from PBMCs, cultured in vitro. Subset defined: naive CD4+ T cells isolated by negative enrichment. CDR3: CAWRTSGTATDTQYF. The CDR3 region has the DNA TGTGCCTGGAGGACTAGCGGGACCGCCACAGATACGCAGTATTTT. Using reference TRBV30 and TRBJ2-3 for the parts outside the CDR3, the full variable domain is SQTIHQWPATLVQPVGSPLSLECTVEGTSNPNLYWYRQAAGRGLQLLFYSVGIGQISSEVPQNLSASRPQDRQFILSSKKLLLSDSGFYLCAWRTSGTATDTQYFGPGTRLTVL.